A single sample gave rise to the 5 T cell receptor beta chains below, sequenced in a study of OX40 agonist ivuxolimab in advanced cancers. The library relied on the immunoSEQ multiplex PCR assay. TCRdb carries this immuneACCESS record with in-frame sequences only. Its versions omit some clonotypes, under half of them owing to an unresolved V gene in the studies checked, with the rest unexplained. The table for this sample lists around 110,000 clones; over 85% of them were counted only once. Of the sample, approximately 0.15% is held by the ten largest clones. This sample comprised CD4+ or CD8+ T cells sorted from blood, obtained in a trial of the OX40 agonist ivuxolimab. These receptors were obtained from an adult with an advanced solid tumor such as melanoma, head and neck, liver or kidney cancer.

In its sample, this clone was seen once. The rearrangement links TRBV19 to TRBJ2-5; 8 bases match TRBD1. The J segment lost 1 base and the V segment lost 4 bases, leaving 5 bases of the junction unmatched. Germline CDR1 is LNHDA and CDR2 is SQIVND (reference sequence). This CDR3 region has 15 residues. CDR3 DNA sequence: TGTGCCAGTAGTAAAATCAGGGGGCCCCAAGAGACCCAGTACTTC. Amino acids: CASSKIRGPQETQYF.

This rearrangement joins TRBV12-5 to TRBJ1-5; 7 nucleotides match TRBD1. CDR1 is LGHNT and CDR2 is FRNRAP in the germline V gene. With 6 bases clipped from V and 6 bases from J, the junction kept 5 bases outside the gene matches. This CDR3 is 13 amino acids long. CDR3 residues: CASGTGMGQPQHF. DNA of the CDR3: TGTGCTAGTGGGACAGGGATGGGTCAGCCCCAGCATTTT. Using reference TRBV12-5 and TRBJ1-5 for the parts outside the CDR3, the full variable domain is DARVTQTPRHKVTEMGQEVTMRCQPILGHNTVFWYRQTMMQGLELLAYFRNRAPLDDSGMPKDRFSAEMPDATLATLKIQPSEPRDSAVYFCASGTGMGQPQHFGDGTRLSIL.

The chain carries TRBV30 and TRBJ1-1; 8 nucleotides agree with TRBD1. Germline values: CDR1 GTSNPN, CDR2 SVGIG (reference sequence). With 0 bases clipped from V and 1 base from J, the junction kept 7 bases outside the gene matches. This CDR3 has 16 residues. CDR3 coding DNA: TGTGCCTGGAGTGTAGGTCGCAGGGGGCAGAACACTGAAGCTTTCTTT. Translating gives CAWSVGRRGQNTEAFF.

This clone was counted once. The chain employs TRBV7-3 and TRBJ2-7, with D possibly TRBD1 on 5 matching bases. V lost 1 base to trimming and J lost 3 bases, with 7 bases between them. The V gene's germline CDR1 is SGHTA and CDR2 FQGTGA. The CDR3 spans 13 residues. In DNA, the CDR3 is TGTGCCAGCAGCTTAAGCAGGGACTACGAGCAGTACTTC. The encoded protein is CASSLSRDYEQYF.

With respect to this clone: Germline is not matched at one junction end, which may reflect a read error. V is TRBV28 and J is TRBJ1-5; weak D call: TRBD1 (5 bases). Germline values: CDR1 MDHEN, CDR2 SYDVKM. The length of the CDR3 is 15 residues. The CDR3 DNA follows: TGTGCCAGCAGTTTTGGAGGAGGGGTTAATCGGCCCCAGCATTTT. Its translation: CASSFGGGVNRPQHF.